These T cell receptor beta chains were read from a single sample in a study of shared clonotypes between healthy human individuals. Clones were read by immunoSEQ multiplex PCR, and TCRdb kept only the in-frame ones, dropping some. The table has 950,000 to 1,300,000 clones, roughly 75% seen once. Sequences were obtained from memory CD4+ T cells sorted from blood. Every receptor here comes from a man aged 18 to 35 in good health. The conserved cysteine and the conserved F or W are not part of the CDR3 here.

v_call,j_call,cdr3_aa
TRBV2,TRBJ1-4,ASSEADSGVAKLF
TRBV25-1,TRBJ1-4,ASSPQGATNEKLF
TRBV19,TRBJ2-3,ASSTSPWVRLATGADTQY
TRBV6-5,TRBJ2-5,ASSMSQETQY
TRBV4-1,TRBJ2-1,ASSRDKPTRTTSEQF
TRBV7-8,TRBJ2-7,ASSYGRAHEQY
TRBV19,TRBJ1-5,AISGEGNQPQH
TRBV5-1,TRBJ1-6,ASSLEGNNSPLH
TRBV5-1,TRBJ1-2,ASSLGSGFGYGYT
TRBV27,TRBJ1-1,ASSSPSTGHTEAF
TRBV28,TRBJ1-5,ASSSLQGLGNQPQH
TRBV28,TRBJ2-7,ASSRGIYEQY
TRBV29-1,TRBJ1-2,SVGRGDGYGYT
TRBV28,TRBJ2-7,ASTPPAGQGSYEQY
TRBV10-3,TRBJ2-2,AISTGPASGANTGELF
TRBV19,TRBJ2-4,ASTPGLADTKNIQY
TRBV10-3,TRBJ1-1,ATALGKNTEAF
TRBV5-1,TRBJ2-4,ASSGSPGTSLAKNIQY
TRBV6-6,TRBJ2-2,ASSPGQLYTGELF
TRBV18,TRBJ1-5,ASSPGPNNQPQH
TRBV29-1,TRBJ2-7,SVPKDGGTGNYEQY
TRBV5-1,TRBJ2-1,ASSLGAGSGWF
TRBV7-2,TRBJ2-3,ASSLRGLGLRTDTQY
TRBV30,TRBJ1-1,AWSPPLGQGTEAF
TRBV29-1,TRBJ1-5,SVGISNQPQH
TRBV2,TRBJ1-4,ASSGERVDEKLF
TRBV5-1,TRBJ2-3,ASSLQAAHTDTQY